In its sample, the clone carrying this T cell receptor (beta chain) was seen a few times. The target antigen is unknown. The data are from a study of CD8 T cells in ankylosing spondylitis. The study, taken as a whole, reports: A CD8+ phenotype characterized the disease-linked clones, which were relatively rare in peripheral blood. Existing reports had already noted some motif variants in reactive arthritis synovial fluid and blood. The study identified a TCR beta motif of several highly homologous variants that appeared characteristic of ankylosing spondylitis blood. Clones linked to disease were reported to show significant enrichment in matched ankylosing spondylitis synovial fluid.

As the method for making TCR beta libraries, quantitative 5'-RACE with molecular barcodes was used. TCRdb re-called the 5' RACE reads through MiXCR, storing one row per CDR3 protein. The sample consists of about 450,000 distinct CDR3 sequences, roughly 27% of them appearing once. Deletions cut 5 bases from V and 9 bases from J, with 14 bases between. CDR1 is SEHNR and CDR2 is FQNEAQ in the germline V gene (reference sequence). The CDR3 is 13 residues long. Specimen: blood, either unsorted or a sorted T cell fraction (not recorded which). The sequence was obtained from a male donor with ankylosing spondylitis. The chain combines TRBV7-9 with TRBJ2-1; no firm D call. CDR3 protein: CASSRGRVGEQFF. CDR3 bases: TGTGCCAGCAGCCGAGGCAGAGTGGGTGAGCAGTTCTTC.